A single sample is the source of the 29 T cell receptor beta chains below, sequenced in a study of identical twins. TCRdb called the 5' RACE reads again in MiXCR, with one record for every CDR3 protein. The data hold 700,000 or so distinct CDR3 sequences, with around 20% observed a single time. The same sample was also used in a study of T cells expressing NK-cell markers.

Sequenced: PBMCs. The source is a woman between 18 and 30 years old in good health.

This clonotype was detected a few times. The CDR3, as DNA: TGCAGTGCTGCCCCGTCAACGAACACTGAAGCTTTCTTT. Protein: CSAAPSTNTEAFF. V usage is TRBV20-1 and J usage is TRBJ1-1; D gene uncertain. The CDR3 is 13 amino acids. Trimming took 5 bases from V and 1 from J, leaving 11 bases between them. Germline lookup yields CDR1 DFQATT and CDR2 SNEGSKA (reference sequence).

The rearrangement joins TRBV6-1 to TRBJ2-1; 14 nucleotides match TRBD2. The CDR3 is made up of 16 amino acids. After removal of 0 bases from V and 7 bases from J, the junction contained 2 bases not matched to a gene. Germline CDR1 MNHNS, CDR2 SASEGT. This CDR3 reads CASSEAGTSGGNEQFF. The CDR3 DNA sequence: TGTGCCAGCAGTGAAGCCGGGACTAGCGGGGGAAATGAGCAGTTCTTC.

The chain employs TRBV28 and TRBJ2-1, with 9 bases aligning to TRBD1. The CDR3 runs to 13 residues. The J segment lost 9 bases and the V segment lost 4 bases, leaving 4 bases of the junction unmatched. Germline CDR1 and CDR2: MDHEN and SYDVKM. The CDR3 protein is CASSSYRGREQFF. The CDR3 nucleotides read TGTGCCAGCAGTTCCTACAGGGGGCGTGAGCAGTTCTTC.

Ten or more counts support this clonotype. This rearrangement joins TRBV12-3 or TRBV12-4 to TRBJ1-4, with 9 bases lining up with TRBD1. The CDR3 has 14 residues. Trimming removed 4 bases from V and 6 bases from J; junction bases left unmatched: 3. The CDR3 DNA reads TGTGCCAGCAGTTCGACAGGGGGGTATGAAAAACTGTTTTTT. This encodes CASSSTGGYEKLFF.

The chain uses TRBV14 and TRBJ2-5, with TRBD2 as a possible D gene (5 bases). The V gene's germline CDR1 is SGHDN and CDR2 FVKESK. The CDR3 contains 12 residues. V lost 8 bases to trimming and J lost 0 bases, with 7 bases between them. CDR3 bases: TGTGCCAGCGGACTGTACCAAGAGACCCAGTACTTC. Translation: CASGLYQETQYF.

As for this clonotype: Mismatch with germline at one junction end may stem from a read error. J is TRBJ2-1 and V is TRBV29-1, with 9 bases matching TRBD2. There are 15 residues in the CDR3. Germline V gives CDR1 SQVTM, CDR2 ANQGSEA. The CDR3 sequence: CSVEGLAGRFNEQFF. The CDR3 bases are TGCAGCGTAGAAGGGCTAGCGGGAAGGTTTAATGAGCAGTTCTTC.

This clonotype was seen a handful of times. One junction end does not reproduce the germline sequence, and a read error may be involved. The rearrangement joins TRBV6-5 to TRBJ1-6; tentatively, D is TRBD1 (6 bases). Germline V gives CDR1 MNHEY, CDR2 SVGAGI. The CDR3 is 10 residues long. The CDR3, as DNA: TGTGCCAGCAGTTACTATGTGGGGGCCTTT. The encoded protein is CASSYYVGAF.

The chain has TRBV7-2 and TRBJ2-1; D perhaps matches TRBD2 (5 bases). Trimming cost V 1 base and J 0 bases, with 10 bases left between them. Germline V lookup: CDR1 SGHTA, CDR2 FQGNSA. CDR3 length: 16 residues. DNA of the CDR3: TGTGCCAGCAGCTTAGAGCTAGCCCCCTCCTACAATGAGCAGTTCTTC. As protein: CASSLELAPSYNEQFF.

This clonotype was recorded a few times. V gene TRBV6-1 combines with J gene TRBJ1-1, with 7 positions matching TRBD1. CDR3 length: 14 amino acids. Losses at the gene ends were 3 bases for V and 1 base for J; bases not matched to a gene: 2. From germline, CDR1 is MNHNS and CDR2 SASEGT. CDR3: CASSDRGGNTEAFF. The DNA of the CDR3 is TGTGCCAGCAGTGACAGGGGGGGGAACACTGAAGCTTTCTTT.

This clonotype has a handful of counts. J is TRBJ1-1 and V is TRBV12-3 or TRBV12-4; D gene unclear. V lost 10 bases to trimming and J lost 4 bases, with 16 bases between them. The CDR3 contains 13 residues. In nucleotides, the CDR3 is TGTGCCACAGCAAGAACACGGGTCACTGAAGCTTTCTTT. Translating gives CATARTRVTEAFF.

In its sample, this clonotype was seen once. The J gene is TRBJ2-1, the V gene TRBV3-1; 9 bases align to TRBD2. The junction had 5 bases not matched to a gene; V was cut back by 8 bases and J by 9 bases. The CDR3 spans 12 residues. CDR1 is LGHDT, CDR2 YNNKEL, per germline (reference sequence). The chain's CDR3 is CASQIAGVEQFF. In DNA form, the CDR3 reads TGTGCCAGCCAAATAGCGGGAGTTGAGCAGTTCTTC.

This clonotype occurred many times. J is TRBJ2-1 and V is TRBV7-2; D is perhaps TRBD1 (6 bases). Trimming cost V 3 bases and J 4 bases, with 10 bases left between them. The CDR3 has 14 amino acids. The germline CDR1 and CDR2 sequences are SGHTA and FQGNSA. CDR3 DNA: TGTGCCAGCAGCTTTTCACAGGGTTACAATGAGCAGTTCTTC. Translated: CASSFSQGYNEQFF.

This sequence joins TRBV5-6 and TRBJ1-1; perhaps TRBD1 as D (5 bases). V was trimmed by 2 bases and J by 9 bases, leaving 11 bases between them. This CDR3 has 12 amino acids. Germline V gives CDR1 SGHDT, CDR2 YYEEEE. The CDR3 spells CASSFAGGKAFF. The CDR3 bases are TGTGCCAGCAGCTTTGCGGGGGGTAAAGCTTTCTTT.

This clonotype appeared many times. The rearrangement uses TRBV5-1 and TRBJ1-5, with a tentative D call TRBD1 (5 bases). Germline CDR1 and CDR2: SGHRS and YFSETQ. V lost 4 bases and J lost 4, with 12 bases in between. There are 14 residues in the CDR3. The CDR3 coding sequence is TGCGCCAGCAGCACGGGACCTGGGAATCAGCCCCAGCATTTT. Protein: CASSTGPGNQPQHF.

The gene calls are TRBV7-9 and TRBJ2-7; D gene ambiguous. Between the trimmed V and J ends, which lost 5 bases and 0 bases, there was a span of 14 bases. The V gene's germline CDR1 is SEHNR and CDR2 FQNEAQ (reference sequence). The CDR3 is 15 residues long. CDR3 loop: CASSLLSSSSYEQYF. In DNA, the CDR3 is TGTGCCAGCAGCCTCTTGTCATCGAGCTCCTACGAGCAGTACTTC.

This clonotype was observed a handful of times. The rearrangement links TRBV15 to TRBJ2-1; D uncertain. The germline V gene has CDR1 LNHNV and CDR2 YYDKDF (reference sequence). With 0 bases removed from V and 6 bases from J, the gap between germline ends came to 9 bases. The CDR3 loop spans 14 amino acids. The CDR3 loop reads CATSRDNGRNEQFF. As DNA, the CDR3 is TGTGCCACCAGCAGAGACAACGGACGCAATGAGCAGTTCTTC.

In this sample, this clonotype turned up a few times. This chain links TRBV5-6 with TRBJ2-7; no reliable D call. Per germline, CDR1 SGHDT and CDR2 YYEEEE. The CDR3 runs to 15 residues. Trimming took 1 base from V and 1 from J, leaving 12 bases between them. The CDR3 region is CASSLWGRVSYEQYF. The CDR3 nucleotides read TGTGCCAGCAGCTTGTGGGGAAGGGTGTCCTACGAGCAGTACTTC.

This clonotype was seen more than once but under ten times. The chain couples TRBV12-3 or TRBV12-4 to TRBJ2-2, with a tentative D call TRBD1 (5 bases). This CDR3 is 14 amino acids long. V lost 8 bases to trimming and J lost 7 bases, with 17 bases between them. The CDR3 DNA sequence: TGTGCCAGCTGGGCCGCAGGGTGGAGCGGGGAGCTGTTTTTT. It codes for CASWAAGWSGELFF.

The chain uses TRBV12-3 or TRBV12-4 and TRBJ2-7; tentative D call: TRBD2 (6 bases). CDR3 length: 13 residues. V lost 3 bases, J lost 6 bases, and 12 bases lay in between. Written as DNA, the CDR3 is TGTGCCAGCAGTTTTCGGGGGACGACCGAGCAGTACTTC. Amino acid sequence: CASSFRGTTEQYF.

This clonotype has just a few counts. The J gene is TRBJ1-5, the V gene TRBV12-3 or TRBV12-4; the D gene is possibly TRBD1 (6 bases). The CDR3 runs to 14 residues. Trimming pared 3 bases from V and 3 bases from J, leaving 9 bases between. The CDR3 sequence is CASSLKGDNQPQHF. The CDR3 DNA sequence: TGTGCCAGCAGTTTGAAGGGGGACAATCAGCCCCAGCATTTT.

This clonotype was counted between two and nine times. This sequence joins TRBV12-3 or TRBV12-4 and TRBJ2-3; tentatively, D is TRBD2 (5 bases). This CDR3 has 13 residues. V lost 5 bases to trimming and J lost 5 bases, with 11 bases between them. CDR3 loop: CASSLSTRDTQYF. The CDR3 nucleotides are TGTGCCAGCAGTCTATCTACTAGAGATACGCAGTATTTT.

This clonotype showed up just a few times. The rearrangement joins TRBV10-3 to TRBJ2-1; 8 bases agree with TRBD1. From germline, CDR1 is ENHRY and CDR2 SYGVKD. The CDR3 has 15 amino acids. J was trimmed by 2 bases and V by 9 bases; bases with no gene match: 9. The CDR3 sequence is CAIVPGQDPYNEQFF. In DNA form, the CDR3 reads TGTGCCATTGTTCCGGGACAGGATCCCTACAATGAGCAGTTCTTC.

This clonotype showed up just a few times. V is TRBV5-5 and J is TRBJ2-7; tentatively, D is TRBD1 (5 bases). Germline values: CDR1 SGHKS, CDR2 YYEKEE (reference sequence). The V end was cut by 0 bases, the J end by 6 bases, with 10 bases between. This CDR3 comprises 13 residues. CDR3 nucleotide sequence: TGTGCCAGCAGCTTGGTCAGGGCAGGCGAGCAGTACTTC. It is translated as CASSLVRAGEQYF.

This clonotype showed up just a few times. The chain couples TRBV5-1 to TRBJ1-2; 9 nucleotides match TRBD1. The V gene's germline CDR1 is SGHRS and CDR2 YFSETQ. This CDR3 has 16 residues. The trim removed 1 base at V and 0 bases at J, leaving 4 bases unmatched. The DNA for the CDR3 is TGCGCCAGCAGCTTGACAGGGGGCGCCCCTAACTATGGCTACACCTTC. Encoded protein: CASSLTGGAPNYGYTF.

The chain joins TRBV7-2 to TRBJ2-3; D gene ambiguous. Germline CDR1 is SGHTA and CDR2 is FQGNSA. V lost 5 bases and J lost 10, with 13 bases in between. There are 12 residues in the CDR3. The DNA of the CDR3 is TGTGCCAGCAGCCCAGACACCCGTGCGCAGTATTTT. Its protein is CASSPDTRAQYF.

This rearrangement joins TRBV5-1 to TRBJ2-5; D gene ambiguous. Trimming pared 4 bases from V and 5 bases from J, leaving 12 bases between. The germline V gene encodes CDR1 SGHRS and CDR2 YFSETQ. There are 13 residues in the CDR3. CDR3 sequence (DNA): TGCGCCAGCAGCCGAACAAGGCGGGAGACCCAGTACTTC. Its translation is CASSRTRRETQYF.

This chain connects TRBV25-1 to TRBJ2-2, with 10 positions matching TRBD1. Germline assignment: CDR1 MGHDK and CDR2 SYGVNS. The ends lost 6 bases at V and 0 bases at J; junction bases unmatched: 4. This CDR3 comprises 16 residues. CDR3 sequence reads: CASRGTGASNTGELFF. In nucleotides, the CDR3 is TGTGCCAGCAGAGGGACAGGGGCGTCGAACACCGGGGAGCTGTTTTTT.

This clonotype turned up a few times. The chain has TRBV20-1 and TRBJ2-1, with D unclear. The V gene lost 4 bases and the J gene lost 1 base, with 11 bases spanning the gap. The CDR3 length is 14 residues. Per the germline V gene, CDR1 is DFQATT and CDR2 is SNEGSKA (reference sequence). The CDR3 protein is CSATKGISYNEQFF. The CDR3 DNA reads as TGCAGTGCTACCAAAGGGATTTCCTACAATGAGCAGTTCTTC.

In this sample, this clonotype turned up a few times. This chain connects TRBV5-1 to TRBJ1-2, with TRBD1 matching over 10 bases. Germline V CDR1 and CDR2: SGHRS, YFSETQ. Unmatched junction bases numbered 8, after V lost 4 bases and J lost 8 bases. The length of the CDR3 is 14 residues. The CDR3 reads CASSRGGTGDGYTF. The CDR3 bases are TGCGCCAGCAGCCGCGGGGGGACAGGGGACGGCTACACCTTC. The whole variable domain, remainder taken from reference TRBV5-1 and TRBJ1-2, is KAGVTQTPRYLIKTRGQQVTLSCSPISGHRSVSWYQQTPGQGLQFLFEYFSETQRNKGNFPGRFSGRQFSNSRSEMNVSTLELGDSALYLCASSRGGTGDGYTFGSGTRLTVV.